The source of this T cell receptor (beta chain) is a study of vaccination and CD4 T cells after COVID-19. Study overall: The post-vaccine samples came a median roughly 70 days after dose two (range 14 to 241). Overlapping peptides covering the spike proteins of SARS-CoV-2, HCoV-NL63, HCoV-OC43 and HCoV-229E were added to stimulate cells.

Concerning this clonotype itself: The antigen remains unidentified.

Treatment reported: roughly 11-day PBMC culture with coronavirus spike peptide pools or control peptides (ViraFEST assay). The CDR3 loop spans 19 amino acids. The V end lost 2 bases, the J end lost 2 bases, and 24 bases lay between the germline ends. Germline CDR1 and CDR2: SGHTA and FQGNSA. Sequencing of DNA taken from cultured CD4+ T cells relied on the Oncomine TCR Beta short-read assay. TCRdb re-called the PCR reads with MiXCR, one entry per CDR3 protein. The table has 13,000 or so distinct CDR3 sequences, more than 75% seen once; the top ten hold more than 25%. General study points: In convalescent patients, a median approximately 86% of reactive clones appeared only post-vaccination.

The receptor comes from a human donor who had recovered from COVID-19. This sequence joins TRBV7-2 and TRBJ1-1; D may be TRBD1 (6 bases). The specimen sequenced was CD4+ T cells from blood, cultured in vitro. The CDR3 loop reads CASSLKRRGQSKGNTEAFF. CDR3 in DNA: TGTGCCAGCAGCTTAAAACGCCGAGGACAGTCCAAGGGCAACACTGAAGCTTTCTTT.